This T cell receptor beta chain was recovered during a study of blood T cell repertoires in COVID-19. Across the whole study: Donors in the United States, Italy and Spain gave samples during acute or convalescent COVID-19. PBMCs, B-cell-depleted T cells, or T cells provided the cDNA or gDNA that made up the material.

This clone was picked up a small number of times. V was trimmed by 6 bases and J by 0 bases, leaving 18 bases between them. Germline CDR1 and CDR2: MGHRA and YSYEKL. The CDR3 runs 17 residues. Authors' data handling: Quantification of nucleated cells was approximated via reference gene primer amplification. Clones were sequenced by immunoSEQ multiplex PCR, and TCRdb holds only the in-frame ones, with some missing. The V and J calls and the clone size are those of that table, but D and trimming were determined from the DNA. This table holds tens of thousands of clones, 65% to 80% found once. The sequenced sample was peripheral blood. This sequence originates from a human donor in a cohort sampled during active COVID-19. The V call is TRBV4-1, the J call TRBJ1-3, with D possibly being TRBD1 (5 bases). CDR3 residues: CASSPLAGGGSGNTIYF. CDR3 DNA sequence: TGCGCCAGCAGTCCTTTGGCAGGCGGGGGCTCTGGAAACACCATATATTTT.